Presented here are 6 T cell receptor beta chains from one specimen sequenced in a study of identical twins. TCRdb fed the 5' RACE reads into MiXCR, producing one record per CDR3 protein. The profile covers hundreds of thousands of distinct CDR3 sequences, with approximately 24% appearing a single time and about 2.7% taken by the ten largest. The same sample was also studied in work on T cells expressing NK-cell markers.

What was sequenced was CD4+ T cells sorted from blood. Receptor source: a woman between 18 and 29 years old in good health.

The chain is built from TRBV12-3 or TRBV12-4 and TRBJ2-1; D might be TRBD2 (6 bases). Trimming pared 8 bases from V and 0 bases from J, leaving 11 bases between. The CDR3 loop spans 14 amino acids. The CDR3 DNA sequence: TGTGCCAGCGGCCGGGGACTCTCCTACAATGAGCAGTTCTTC. Translated: CASGRGLSYNEQFF.

This clonotype was detected only a few times. The genes are TRBV7-2 and TRBJ2-1; D gene unclear. The CDR3 extends over 10 amino acids. Per germline, CDR1 SGHTA and CDR2 FQGNSA. The V and J ends lost 2 bases and 8 bases respectively, with 1 base between them. The CDR3 region has the DNA TGTGCCAGCAGCTTATATGAGCAGTTCTTC. Amino acid sequence: CASSLYEQFF.

This rearrangement joins TRBV5-5 to TRBJ2-7; TRBD1 aligns across 8 bases. CDR1 is SGHKS and CDR2 is YYEKEE in the germline V gene (reference sequence). The V and J ends lost 4 bases and 4 bases, in that order; junction bases with no gene match: 10. The length of the CDR3 is 15 residues. The CDR3 DNA follows: TGTGCCAGCAGCCCGGCACCGGACAGGGTTTACGAGCAGTACTTC. This encodes CASSPAPDRVYEQYF. The entire variable domain, with the rest obtained from reference TRBV5-5 and TRBJ2-7, is as follows: DAGVTQSPTHLIKTRGQQVTLRCSPISGHKSVSWYQQVLGQGPQFIFQYYEKEERGRGNFPDRFSARQFPNYSSELNVNALLLGDSALYLCASSPAPDRVYEQYFGPGTRLTVT.

This clonotype was picked up a small number of times. V gene TRBV4-2 combines with J gene TRBJ2-1; possible D gene TRBD2, 6 bases. V gave up 0 bases and J gave up 4 bases, with 13 bases separating them. Germline-derived CDR1 and CDR2 are LGHNA and YNFKEQ. This CDR3 contains 16 residues. CDR3 amino acids: CASSQEPLAYYNEQFF. CDR3 coding DNA: TGTGCCAGCAGCCAAGAGCCACTAGCTTATTACAATGAGCAGTTCTTC.

The chain couples TRBV4-2 to TRBJ1-2; D is ambiguous. Germline V CDR1 and CDR2: LGHNA, YNFKEQ. V dropped 10 bases and J dropped 5 bases, with 23 bases sitting between them. The CDR3 runs 15 residues. CDR3 in amino acids: CAMSPGKTVGYGYTF. Written as DNA, the CDR3 is TGTGCCATGAGCCCTGGGAAAACAGTCGGGTATGGCTACACCTTC.

V is TRBV10-3 and J is TRBJ1-4, with TRBD1 as a possible D gene (6 bases). Germline lookup yields CDR1 ENHRY and CDR2 SYGVKD. The CDR3 has 13 amino acids. V lost 10 bases to trimming and J lost 8 bases, with 17 bases between them. The CDR3 DNA is TGTGCCACCCGATTTCGGACAGAGGAAAAACTGTTTTTT. Translated: CATRFRTEEKLFF.